Shown below are 3 T cell receptor beta chains from a single sample sequenced in a study of T cells in Graves' hyperthyroidism and ophthalmopathy. TCR beta CDR3 region amplification was performed from RNA transcripts. Primed by the HTBI set, a first-round RT-PCR was run on the TCR CDR3. TCRdb analysed the multiplex PCR reads with MiXCR anew, one entry per CDR3 protein. The table includes 500,000 to 750,000 distinct CDR3 sequences, around 42% detected once. Sequenced: peripheral blood or thyroid tissue (not recorded which). The receptors shown here come from a woman in her late teens or twenties with Graves' hyperthyroidism.

This clonotype was found many times. The J gene is TRBJ1-2, the V gene TRBV24-1, with 7 bases fitting TRBD1. Germline-derived CDR1 and CDR2 are KGHDR and SFDVKD. The CDR3 runs to 15 residues. V was clipped by 4 bases and J by 5 bases; unmatched bases: 9. Written as DNA, the CDR3 is TGTGCCACCAGTGACTCCGGGACAGCCCTTTATGGCTACACCTTC. Translated: CATSDSGTALYGYTF.

The chain combines TRBV29-1 with TRBJ2-2, with D perhaps TRBD1 (6 bases). V shed 4 bases and J shed 2 bases, with 11 bases lying between them. The CDR3 runs 14 residues. Per germline, CDR1 SQVTM and CDR2 ANQGSEA. CDR3 protein: CSVAGTQNTGELFF. The CDR3 DNA follows: TGCAGCGTTGCCGGGACACAAAACACCGGGGAGCTGTTTTTT.

With regard to this clonotype: This may stem from a read error, because a much larger clone lies one nucleotide away. The chain links TRBV20-1 to TRBJ2-7; D may be TRBD2 (5 bases). The CDR3 is made up of 13 amino acids. Germline-derived CDR1 and CDR2 are DFQATT and SNEGSKA (reference sequence). The CDR3 loop is CSLRESPDEQKYF. CDR3 sequence (DNA): TGCAGCCTCCGGGAATCACCCGATGAACAGAAGTACTTC.